What follows are 3 T cell receptor beta chains derived from one specimen sequenced in a study of blood T cell repertoires in COVID-19. Assay: immunoSEQ multiplex PCR; the TCRdb copy retains only in-frame clones and omits some. Among some 220,000 clones listed, 85% were seen once. The sample consisted of peripheral blood. The source of these receptors is a woman between 65 and 79 years old with COVID-19, enrolled during active disease.

Remarks on this clone: Different DNA sequences within this sample yield the same CDR3. V gene TRBV6-2 or TRBV6-3 combines with J gene TRBJ1-2; the D gene is possibly TRBD1 (5 bases). The germline V and J ends were trimmed by 0 bases and 7 bases, with 9 bases remaining between them. There are 13 residues in the CDR3. Germline loops: CDR1 MNHEY, CDR2 SVGEGT. The CDR3 spells CASSYSGAFGYTF. CDR3 DNA sequence: TGTGCCAGCAGTTACTCAGGGGCGTTTGGCTACACCTTC.

V usage is TRBV6-6 and J usage is TRBJ2-1, with 9 nucleotides matching TRBD2. This CDR3 region has 15 residues. Germline CDR1 reads MNHNY; CDR2 reads SVGAGI (reference sequence). The ends lost 4 bases at V and 5 bases at J; junction bases unmatched: 6. This CDR3 is CASSSAGGLNNEQFF. CDR3 nucleotides: TGTGCCAGCAGTTCCGCGGGGGGGCTAAACAATGAGCAGTTCTTC.

This clone came up once. This chain joins TRBV19 and TRBJ1-5, with TRBD1 matching 10 bases. The CDR3 sequence is 16 residues long. The J segment lost 5 bases and the V segment lost 3 bases, leaving 7 bases of the junction unmatched. The germline CDR1 and CDR2 sequences are LNHDA and SQIVND (reference sequence). The CDR3 nucleotides are TGTGCCAGTAGTATCCCGTCGGGGACAGGGGATCAGCCCCAGCATTTT. Translating it yields CASSIPSGTGDQPQHF.